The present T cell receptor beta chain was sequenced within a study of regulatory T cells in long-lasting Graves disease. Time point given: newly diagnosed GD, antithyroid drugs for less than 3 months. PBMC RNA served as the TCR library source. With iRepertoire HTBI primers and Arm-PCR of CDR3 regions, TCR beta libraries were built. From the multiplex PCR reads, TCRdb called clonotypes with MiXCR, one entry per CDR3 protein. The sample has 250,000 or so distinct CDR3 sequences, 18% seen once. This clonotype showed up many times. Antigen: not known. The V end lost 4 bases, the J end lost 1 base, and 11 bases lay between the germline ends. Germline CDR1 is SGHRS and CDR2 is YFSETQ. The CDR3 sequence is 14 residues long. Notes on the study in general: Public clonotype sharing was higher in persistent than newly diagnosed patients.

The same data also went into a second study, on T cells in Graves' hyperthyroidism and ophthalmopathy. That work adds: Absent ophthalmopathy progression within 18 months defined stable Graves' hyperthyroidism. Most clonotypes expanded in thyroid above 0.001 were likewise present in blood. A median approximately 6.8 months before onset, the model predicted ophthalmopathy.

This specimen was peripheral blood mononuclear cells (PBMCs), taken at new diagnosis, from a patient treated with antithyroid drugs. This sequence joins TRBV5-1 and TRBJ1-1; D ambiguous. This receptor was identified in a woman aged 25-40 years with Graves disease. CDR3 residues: CASSHLGRNTEAFF. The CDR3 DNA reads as TGCGCCAGCAGCCACCTCGGACGGAACACTGAAGCTTTCTTT.